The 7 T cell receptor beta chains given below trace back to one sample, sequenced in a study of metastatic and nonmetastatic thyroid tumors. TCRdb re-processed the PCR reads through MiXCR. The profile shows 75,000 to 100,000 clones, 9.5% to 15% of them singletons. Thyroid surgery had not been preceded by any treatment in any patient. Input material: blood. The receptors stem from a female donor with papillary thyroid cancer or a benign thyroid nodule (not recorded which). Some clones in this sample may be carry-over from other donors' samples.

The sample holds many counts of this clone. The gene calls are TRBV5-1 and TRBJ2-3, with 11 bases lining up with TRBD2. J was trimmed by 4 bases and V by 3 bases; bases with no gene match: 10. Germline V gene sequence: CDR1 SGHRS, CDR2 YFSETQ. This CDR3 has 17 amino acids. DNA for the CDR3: TGCGCCAGCAGCTACGTAGCGGGAGGGCCCCCGGCAGATACGCAGTATTTT. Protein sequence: CASSYVAGGPPADTQYF.

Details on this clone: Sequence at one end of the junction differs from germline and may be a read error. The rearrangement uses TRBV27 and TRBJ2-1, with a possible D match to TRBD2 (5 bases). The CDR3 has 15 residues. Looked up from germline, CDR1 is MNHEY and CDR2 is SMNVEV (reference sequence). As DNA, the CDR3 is TGTGCCAACAGTTTAGTGGGAGCAACCTATAATGAGCAGTTCTTC. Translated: CANSLVGATYNEQFF.

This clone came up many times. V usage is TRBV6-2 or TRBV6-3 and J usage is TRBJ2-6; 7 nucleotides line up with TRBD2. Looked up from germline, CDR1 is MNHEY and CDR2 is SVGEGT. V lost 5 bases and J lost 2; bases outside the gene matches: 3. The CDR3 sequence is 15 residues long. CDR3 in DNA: TGTGCCAGCAGTACCGGACTAGCTGGGGCCAACGTCCTGACTTTC. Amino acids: CASSTGLAGANVLTF.

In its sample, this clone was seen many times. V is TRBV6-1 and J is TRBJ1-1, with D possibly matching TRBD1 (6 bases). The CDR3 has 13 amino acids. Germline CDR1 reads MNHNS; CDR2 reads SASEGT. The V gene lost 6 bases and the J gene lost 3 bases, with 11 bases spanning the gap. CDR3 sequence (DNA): TGTGCCAGCAGACCGTACAGGGACACTGAAGCTTTCTTT. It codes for CASRPYRDTEAFF.

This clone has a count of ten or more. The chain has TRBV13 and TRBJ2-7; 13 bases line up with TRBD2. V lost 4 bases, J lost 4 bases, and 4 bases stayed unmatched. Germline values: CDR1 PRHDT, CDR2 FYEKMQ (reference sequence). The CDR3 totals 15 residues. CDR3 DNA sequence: TGTGCCAGCAGCTCTACTAGCGGGAGGGTATACGAGCAGTACTTC. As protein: CASSSTSGRVYEQYF. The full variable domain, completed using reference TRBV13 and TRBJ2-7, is AAGVIQSPRHLIKEKRETATLKCYPIPRHDTVYWYQQGPGQDPQFLISFYEKMQSDKGSIPDRFSAQQFSDYHSELNMSSLELGDSALYFCASSSTSGRVYEQYFGPGTRLTVT.

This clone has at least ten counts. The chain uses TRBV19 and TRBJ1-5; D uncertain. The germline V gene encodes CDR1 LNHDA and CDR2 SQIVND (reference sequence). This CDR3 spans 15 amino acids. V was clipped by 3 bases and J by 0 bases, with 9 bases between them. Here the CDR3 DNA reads TGTGCCAGTAGTATTCCGGGAGCTAGCAATCAGCCCCAGCATTTT. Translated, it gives CASSIPGASNQPQHF.

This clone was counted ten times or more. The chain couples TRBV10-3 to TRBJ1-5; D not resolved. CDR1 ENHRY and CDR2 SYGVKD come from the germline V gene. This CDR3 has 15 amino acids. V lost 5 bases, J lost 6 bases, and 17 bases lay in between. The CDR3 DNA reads TGTGCCATCAGTCGGAGGAGTGGGGAGGGTCAGCCCCAGCATTTT. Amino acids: CAISRRSGEGQPQHF.